The 15 T cell receptor beta chains presented below share a single source sample, sequenced in a study of chemoradiotherapy in HPV16-positive cancers. Profiled with immunoSEQ multiplex PCR; TCRdb holds only in-frame clones, not every one. The sample carries around 4,900 clones, around 84% recorded once. Specimen: tumor tissue, collected from a patient who underwent chemoradiotherapy. The receptors come from a human donor with HPV-associated anogenital cancer.

The chain employs TRBV9 and TRBJ2-5; TRBD2 matches at 9 bases. The CDR3 is 16 amino acids. J was trimmed by 7 bases and V by 1 base; bases with no gene match: 11. Germline V gene data show CDR1 as SGDLS and CDR2 as YYNGEE. CDR3 DNA: TGTGCCAGCAGCGTAACCGCTAGCGGGGTCATGGGGACCCAGTACTTC. Amino acid sequence: CASSVTASGVMGTQYF.

The rearrangement links TRBV15 to TRBJ2-3; D is unclear. The CDR3 is 13 amino acids. V was pared by 8 bases and J by 2 bases, with 11 bases between. The germline V gene encodes CDR1 LNHNV and CDR2 YYDKDF (reference sequence). CDR3 bases: TGTGCCACCGGCCCGCAAATCACAGATACGCAGTATTTT. Translating it yields CATGPQITDTQYF. The full variable domain, in which reference TRBV15 and TRBJ2-3 provide the parts outside the CDR3, is DAMVIQNPRYQVTQFGKPVTLSCSQTLNHNVMYWYQQKSSQAPKLLFHYYDKDFNNEADTPDNFQSRRPNTSFCFLDIRSPGLGDTAMYLCATGPQITDTQYFGPGTRLTVL.

CDR3 protein: CASTTGGSGNEQFF. The CDR3 DNA reads as TGTGCCAGCACCACAGGGGGCTCCGGTAATGAGCAGTTCTTC. This chain links TRBV2 with TRBJ2-1; 9 bases are a match to TRBD1. The CDR3 consists of 14 residues. CDR1 is SNHLY, CDR2 FYNNEI, per germline. J gave up 7 bases and V 7 bases, and 8 bases lay outside the gene matches. Drawing the rest from reference TRBV2 and TRBJ2-1, the complete variable domain is EPEVTQTPSHQVTQMGQEVILRCVPISNHLYFYWYRQILGQKVEFLVSFYNNEISEKSEIFDDQFSVERPDGSNFTLKIRSTKLEDSAMYFCASTTGGSGNEQFFGPGTRLTVL.

The rearrangement uses TRBV29-1 and TRBJ1-1; D gene unclear. Trimming took 2 bases from V and 3 from J, leaving 1 base between them. Germline V gene lookup returns CDR1 SQVTM and CDR2 ANQGSEA. This CDR3 contains 10 residues. In nucleotides, the CDR3 is TGCAGCGTTGAACACACTGAAGCTTTCTTT. This sequence encodes CSVEHTEAFF.

The J gene is TRBJ2-5, the V gene TRBV7-9, with D maybe TRBD1 (5 bases). V gave up 5 bases and J gave up 4 bases, with 14 bases separating them. Germline CDR1 and CDR2: SEHNR and FQNEAQ (reference sequence). The CDR3 is made up of 14 amino acids. Written as DNA, the CDR3 is TGTGCCAGCAGCAATTCTAACAGGAGAGAGACCCAGTACTTC. Protein product: CASSNSNRRETQYF. The full variable domain, in which reference TRBV7-9 and TRBJ2-5 provide the parts outside the CDR3, is DTGVSQNPRHKITKRGQNVTFRCDPISEHNRLYWYRQTLGQGPEFLTYFQNEAQLEKSRLLSDRFSAERPKGSFSTLEIQRTEQGDSAMYLCASSNSNRRETQYFGPGTRLLVL.

The rearrangement joins TRBV10-3 to TRBJ2-3; 8 nucleotides line up with TRBD2. V lost 3 bases to trimming and J lost 2 bases; unmatched junction nucleotides: 10. This CDR3 contains 17 residues. CDR1 and CDR2 (germline): ENHRY, SYGVKD. CDR3 residues: CAISEGGSGANTDTQYF. CDR3 DNA sequence: TGTGCCATCAGTGAAGGCGGTAGCGGGGCGAACACAGATACGCAGTATTTT.

This clone was seen only a few times. This chain uses TRBV19 with TRBJ2-1; D may correspond to TRBD1 or TRBD2 (5 bases each). Trimming left V 8 bases short and J 0 bases short, with 17 bases between. There are 16 residues in the CDR3. Germline CDR1 reads LNHDA; CDR2 reads SQIVND (reference sequence). The CDR3 bases are TGTGCCAGTTATAGGACGGGGACCTTCTCCTACAATGAGCAGTTCTTC. Protein sequence: CASYRTGTFSYNEQFF.

The chain has TRBV7-9 and TRBJ1-2; possibly TRBD1 for D (6 bases). Per germline, CDR1 SEHNR and CDR2 FQNEAQ (reference sequence). The CDR3 sequence is 14 residues long. V was trimmed by 2 bases and J by 3 bases, leaving 10 bases between them. As DNA, the CDR3 is TGTGCCAGCAGCTTAAGGGGGGCGGACTATGGCTACACCTTC. Protein product: CASSLRGADYGYTF.

The chain combines TRBV7-4 with TRBJ1-2; D is perhaps TRBD1 (6 bases). CDR1 and CDR2 from the germline V gene are SGHVT and SQSDAQ. V lost 4 bases to trimming and J lost 6 bases, with 15 bases between them. The CDR3 runs 14 residues. CDR3 coding DNA: TGTGCCAGCAGCTCGTCAGGGGCGTCGCATGGCTACACCTTC. This sequence encodes CASSSSGASHGYTF.

The V and J genes are TRBV6-4 and TRBJ1-1; weak D call: TRBD1 (6 bases). This CDR3 comprises 15 residues. Per germline, CDR1 MRHNA and CDR2 SNTAGT. V was trimmed by 5 bases and J by 8 bases, leaving 21 bases between them. CDR3 sequence reads: CASSQSTGIGAEAFF. The CDR3 DNA follows: TGTGCCAGCAGTCAATCCACAGGGATAGGGGCCGAAGCTTTCTTT.

This sequence joins TRBV18 and TRBJ1-5; 9 nucleotides line up with TRBD1. The CDR3 runs 16 residues. Germline values: CDR1 KGHSH, CDR2 LQKENI. The J segment lost 3 bases and the V segment lost 4 bases, leaving 7 bases of the junction unmatched. CDR3 sequence: CASSREQGANNQPQHF. CDR3 bases: TGTGCCAGCTCACGGGAACAGGGGGCAAACAATCAGCCCCAGCATTTT.

Of note for this clone: Mismatch with germline at one junction end may stem from a read error. Other DNA sequences in the sample encode the same CDR3. The chain is built from TRBV6-1 and TRBJ2-3, with 9 bases fitting TRBD2. The CDR3 consists of 16 residues. Germline loops: CDR1 MNHNS, CDR2 SASEGT. CDR3 nucleotide sequence: TGCGCCAGCAGTGAAGGTGTTGGGCGGGGGGGCGGAGCGCAGTATTTT. This translates into CASSEGVGRGGGAQYF.

The V and J genes are TRBV5-8 and TRBJ1-6, with D hard to call. Germline-derived CDR1 and CDR2 are SGHTS and YDEGEE. The CDR3 runs to 14 residues. With 4 bases removed from V and 7 bases from J, the gap between germline ends came to 12 bases. As DNA, the CDR3 is TGTGCCAGCAGCGGGCGCGCCATAAATTCACCCCTCCACTTT. It specifies CASSGRAINSPLHF.

The J gene is TRBJ1-1, the V gene TRBV19, with 7 bases that match TRBD1. The ends lost 1 base at V and 2 bases at J; junction bases unmatched: 7. Per germline, CDR1 LNHDA and CDR2 SQIVND (reference sequence). The CDR3 contains 16 residues. The CDR3 nucleotides read TGTGCCAGTAGTATAGTATTCGGAGGGGGCAACACTGAAGCTTTCTTT. Translating gives CASSIVFGGGNTEAFF.

V gene TRBV5-1 combines with J gene TRBJ1-1, with a possible D match to TRBD1 (6 bases). The CDR3 length is 15 residues. The germline V and J ends were trimmed by 0 bases and 1 base, with 10 bases remaining between them. Germline CDR1 reads SGHRS; CDR2 reads YFSETQ. CDR3 amino acids: CASSLVGGANTEAFF. DNA of the CDR3: TGCGCCAGCAGCTTGGTCGGGGGCGCGAACACTGAAGCTTTCTTT.